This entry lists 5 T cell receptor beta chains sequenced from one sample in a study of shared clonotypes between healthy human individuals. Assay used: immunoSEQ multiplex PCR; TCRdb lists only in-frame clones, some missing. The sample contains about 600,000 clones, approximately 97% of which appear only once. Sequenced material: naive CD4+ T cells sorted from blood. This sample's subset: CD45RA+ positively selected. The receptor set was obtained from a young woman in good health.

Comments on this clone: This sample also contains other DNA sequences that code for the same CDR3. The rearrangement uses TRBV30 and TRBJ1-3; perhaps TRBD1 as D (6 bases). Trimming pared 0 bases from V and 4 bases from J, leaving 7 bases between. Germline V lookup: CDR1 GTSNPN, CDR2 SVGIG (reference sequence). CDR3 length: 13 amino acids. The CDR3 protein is CAWSVTGGNTIYF. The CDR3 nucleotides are TGTGCCTGGAGTGTAACAGGGGGAAACACCATATATTTT.

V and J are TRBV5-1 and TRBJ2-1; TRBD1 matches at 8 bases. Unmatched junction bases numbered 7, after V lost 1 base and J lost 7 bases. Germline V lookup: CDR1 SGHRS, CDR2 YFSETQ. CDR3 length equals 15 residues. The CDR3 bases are TGCGCCAGCAGCTTGAACAGGGGGATCGGGAATGAGCAGTTCTTC. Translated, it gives CASSLNRGIGNEQFF.

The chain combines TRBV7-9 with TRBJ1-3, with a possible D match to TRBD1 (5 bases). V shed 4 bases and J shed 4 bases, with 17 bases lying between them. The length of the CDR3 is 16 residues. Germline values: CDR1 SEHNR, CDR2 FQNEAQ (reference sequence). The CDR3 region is CASSSTDRDPGNTIYF. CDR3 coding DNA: TGTGCCAGCAGCTCCACCGACCGGGACCCAGGAAACACCATATATTTT. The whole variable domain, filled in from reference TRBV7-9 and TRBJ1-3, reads DTGVSQNPRHKITKRGQNVTFRCDPISEHNRLYWYRQTLGQGPEFLTYFQNEAQLEKSRLLSDRFSAERPKGSFSTLEIQRTEQGDSAMYLCASSSTDRDPGNTIYFGEGSWLTVV.

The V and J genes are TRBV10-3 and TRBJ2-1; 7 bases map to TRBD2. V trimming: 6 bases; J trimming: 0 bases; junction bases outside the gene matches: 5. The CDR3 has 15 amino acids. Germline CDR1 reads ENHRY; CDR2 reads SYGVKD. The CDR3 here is CAIRVSSGSYNEQFF. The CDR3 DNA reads TGTGCCATCAGAGTCTCTAGCGGCTCCTACAATGAGCAGTTCTTC.

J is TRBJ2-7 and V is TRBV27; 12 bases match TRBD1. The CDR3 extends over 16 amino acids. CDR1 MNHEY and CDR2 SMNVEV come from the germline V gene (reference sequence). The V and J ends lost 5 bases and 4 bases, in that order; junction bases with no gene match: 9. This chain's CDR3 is CASSPLGQGAWYEQYF. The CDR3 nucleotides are TGTGCCAGCAGTCCCCTGGGACAGGGGGCTTGGTACGAGCAGTACTTC.